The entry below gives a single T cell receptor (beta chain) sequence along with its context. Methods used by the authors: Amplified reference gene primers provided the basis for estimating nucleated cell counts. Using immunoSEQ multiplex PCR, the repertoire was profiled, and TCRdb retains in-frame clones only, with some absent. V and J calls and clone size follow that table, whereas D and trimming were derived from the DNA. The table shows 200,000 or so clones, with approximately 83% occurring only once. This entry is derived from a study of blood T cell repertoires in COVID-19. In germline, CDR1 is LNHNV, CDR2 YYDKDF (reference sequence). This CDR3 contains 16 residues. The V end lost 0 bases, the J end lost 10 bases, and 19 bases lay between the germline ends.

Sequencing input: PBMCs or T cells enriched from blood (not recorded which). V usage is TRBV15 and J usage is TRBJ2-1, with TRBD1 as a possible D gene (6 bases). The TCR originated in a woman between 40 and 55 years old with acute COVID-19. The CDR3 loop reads CATSRDQGTGLLEQFF. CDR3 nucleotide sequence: TGTGCCACCAGCAGAGATCAGGGGACGGGCCTTCTGGAGCAGTTCTTC.